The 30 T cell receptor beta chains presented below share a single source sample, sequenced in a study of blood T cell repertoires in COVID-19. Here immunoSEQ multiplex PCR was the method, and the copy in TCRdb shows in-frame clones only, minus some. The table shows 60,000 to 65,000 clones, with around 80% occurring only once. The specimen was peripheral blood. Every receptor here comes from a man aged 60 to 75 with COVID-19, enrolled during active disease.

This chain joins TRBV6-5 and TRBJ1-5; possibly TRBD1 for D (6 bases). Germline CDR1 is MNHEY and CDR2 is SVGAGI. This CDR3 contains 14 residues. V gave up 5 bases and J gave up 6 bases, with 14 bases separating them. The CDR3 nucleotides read TGTGCCAGCAGTCACAGGGAAGGAGGTCAGCCCCAGCATTTT. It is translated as CASSHREGGQPQHF.

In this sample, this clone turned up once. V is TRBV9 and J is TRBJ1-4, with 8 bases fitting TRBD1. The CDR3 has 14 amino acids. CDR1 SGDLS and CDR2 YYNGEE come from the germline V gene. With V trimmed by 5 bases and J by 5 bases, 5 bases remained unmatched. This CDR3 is CASRPGGENEKLFF. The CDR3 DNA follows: TGTGCCAGCAGACCAGGGGGCGAAAATGAAAAACTGTTTTTT.

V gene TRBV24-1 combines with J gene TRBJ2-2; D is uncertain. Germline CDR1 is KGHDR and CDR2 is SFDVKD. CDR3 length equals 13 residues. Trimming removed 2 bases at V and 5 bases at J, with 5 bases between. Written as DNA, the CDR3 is TGTGCCACCAGTGATTCTAGGACCGGGGAGCTGTTTTTT. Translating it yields CATSDSRTGELFF.

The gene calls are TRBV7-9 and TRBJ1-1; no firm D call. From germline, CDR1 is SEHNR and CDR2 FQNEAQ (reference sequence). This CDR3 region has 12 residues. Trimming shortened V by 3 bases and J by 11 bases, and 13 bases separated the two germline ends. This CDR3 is CASSFDVQVAFF. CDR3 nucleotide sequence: TGTGCCAGCAGCTTCGATGTTCAGGTGGCTTTCTTT.

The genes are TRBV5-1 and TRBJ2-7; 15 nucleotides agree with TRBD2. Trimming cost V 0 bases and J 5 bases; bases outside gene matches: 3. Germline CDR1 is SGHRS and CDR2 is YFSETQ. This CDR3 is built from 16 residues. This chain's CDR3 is CASSLGTSGGADEQYF. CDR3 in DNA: TGCGCCAGCAGCTTGGGGACTAGCGGGGGGGCCGACGAGCAGTACTTC.

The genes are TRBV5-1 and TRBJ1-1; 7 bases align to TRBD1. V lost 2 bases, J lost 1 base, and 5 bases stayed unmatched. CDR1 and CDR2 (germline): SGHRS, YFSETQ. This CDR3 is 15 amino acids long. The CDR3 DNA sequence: TGCGCCAGCAGCTTAAGGGGACAGCAGAACACTGAAGCTTTCTTT. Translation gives CASSLRGQQNTEAFF. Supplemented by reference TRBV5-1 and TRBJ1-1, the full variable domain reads KAGVTQTPRYLIKTRGQQVTLSCSPISGHRSVSWYQQTPGQGLQFLFEYFSETQRNKGNFPGRFSGRQFSNSRSEMNVSTLELGDSALYLCASSLRGQQNTEAFFGQGTRLTVV.

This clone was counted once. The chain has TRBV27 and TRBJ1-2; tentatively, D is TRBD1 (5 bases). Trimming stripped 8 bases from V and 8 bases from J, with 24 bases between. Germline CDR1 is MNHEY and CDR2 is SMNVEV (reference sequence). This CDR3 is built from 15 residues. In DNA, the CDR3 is TGTGCCAGCGGACCCCGAGAGACAGTTAGAAGAGGCTACACCTTC. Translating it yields CASGPRETVRRGYTF.

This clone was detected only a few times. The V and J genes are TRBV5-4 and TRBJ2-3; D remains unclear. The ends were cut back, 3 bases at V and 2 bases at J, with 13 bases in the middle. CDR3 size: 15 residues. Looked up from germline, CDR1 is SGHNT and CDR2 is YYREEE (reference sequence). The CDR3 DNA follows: TGTGCCAGCAGCTCATCCGGGTCCTACACAGATACGCAGTATTTT. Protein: CASSSSGSYTDTQYF.

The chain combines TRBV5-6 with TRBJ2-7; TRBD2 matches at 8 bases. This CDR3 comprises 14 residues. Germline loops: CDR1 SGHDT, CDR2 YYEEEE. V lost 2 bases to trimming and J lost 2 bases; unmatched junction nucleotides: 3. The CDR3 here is CASSFVAGTYEQYF. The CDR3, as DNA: TGTGCCAGCAGCTTTGTAGCGGGGACCTACGAGCAGTACTTC.

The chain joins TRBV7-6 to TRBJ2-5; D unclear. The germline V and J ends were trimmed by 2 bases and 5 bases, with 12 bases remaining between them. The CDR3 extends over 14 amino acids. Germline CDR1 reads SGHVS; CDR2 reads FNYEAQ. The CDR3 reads CASSLSRYGETQYF. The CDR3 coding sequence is TGTGCCAGCAGCTTATCCCGGTACGGGGAGACCCAGTACTTC.

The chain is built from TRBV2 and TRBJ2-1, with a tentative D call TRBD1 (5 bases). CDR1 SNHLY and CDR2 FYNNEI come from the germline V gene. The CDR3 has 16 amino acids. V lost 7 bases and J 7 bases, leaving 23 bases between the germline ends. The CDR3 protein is CASTLEAAPKGNEQFF. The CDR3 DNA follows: TGTGCCAGCACCCTAGAGGCAGCACCAAAGGGGAATGAGCAGTTCTTC. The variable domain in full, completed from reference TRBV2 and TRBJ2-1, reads EPEVTQTPSHQVTQMGQEVILRCVPISNHLYFYWYRQILGQKVEFLVSFYNNEISEKSEIFDDQFSVERPDGSNFTLKIRSTKLEDSAMYFCASTLEAAPKGNEQFFGPGTRLTVL.

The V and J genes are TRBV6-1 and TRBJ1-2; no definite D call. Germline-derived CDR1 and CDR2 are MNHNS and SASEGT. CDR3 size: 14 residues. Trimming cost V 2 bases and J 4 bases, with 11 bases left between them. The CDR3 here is CASSEPGRGYGYTF. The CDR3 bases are TGTGCCAGCAGTGAACCTGGCAGAGGCTATGGCTACACCTTC.

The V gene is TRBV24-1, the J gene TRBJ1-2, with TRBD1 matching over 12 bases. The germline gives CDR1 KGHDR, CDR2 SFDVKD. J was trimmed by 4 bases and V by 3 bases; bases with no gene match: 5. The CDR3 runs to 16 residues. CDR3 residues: CATSDPGTGGGYGYTF. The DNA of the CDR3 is TGTGCCACCAGTGATCCCGGGACAGGGGGCGGCTATGGCTACACCTTC.

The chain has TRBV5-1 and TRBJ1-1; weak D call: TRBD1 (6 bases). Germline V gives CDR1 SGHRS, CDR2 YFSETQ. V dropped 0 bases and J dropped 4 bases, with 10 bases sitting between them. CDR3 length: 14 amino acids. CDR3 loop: CASSLDRATTEAFF. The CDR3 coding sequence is TGCGCCAGCAGCTTGGACAGGGCTACCACTGAAGCTTTCTTT.

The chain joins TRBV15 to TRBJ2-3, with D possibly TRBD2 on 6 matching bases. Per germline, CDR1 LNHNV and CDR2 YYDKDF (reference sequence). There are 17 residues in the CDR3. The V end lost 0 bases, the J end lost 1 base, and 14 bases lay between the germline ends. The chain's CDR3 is CATSRDLAGRGTDTQYF. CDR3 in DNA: TGTGCCACCAGCAGAGATCTGGCGGGACGGGGCACAGATACGCAGTATTTT.

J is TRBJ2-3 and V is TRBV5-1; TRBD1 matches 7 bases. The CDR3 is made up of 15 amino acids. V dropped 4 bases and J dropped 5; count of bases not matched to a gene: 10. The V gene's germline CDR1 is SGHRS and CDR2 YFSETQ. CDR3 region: CASSPGTERQDTQYF. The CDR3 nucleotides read TGCGCCAGCAGCCCGGGGACAGAGAGACAAGATACGCAGTATTTT.

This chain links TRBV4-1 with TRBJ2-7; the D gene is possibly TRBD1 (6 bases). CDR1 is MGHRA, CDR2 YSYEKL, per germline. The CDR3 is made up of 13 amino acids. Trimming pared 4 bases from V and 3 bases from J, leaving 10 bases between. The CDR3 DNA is TGCGCCAGCAGCCGGGACAAGAACTACGAGCAGTACTTC. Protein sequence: CASSRDKNYEQYF.

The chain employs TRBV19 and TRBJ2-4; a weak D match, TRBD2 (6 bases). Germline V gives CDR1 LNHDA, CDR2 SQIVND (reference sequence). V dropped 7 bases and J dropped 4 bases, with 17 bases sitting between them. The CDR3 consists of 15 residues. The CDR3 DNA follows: TGTGCCAGTAAGTCTGGCGGGGCGACAAAAAACATTCAGTACTTC. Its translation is CASKSGGATKNIQYF.

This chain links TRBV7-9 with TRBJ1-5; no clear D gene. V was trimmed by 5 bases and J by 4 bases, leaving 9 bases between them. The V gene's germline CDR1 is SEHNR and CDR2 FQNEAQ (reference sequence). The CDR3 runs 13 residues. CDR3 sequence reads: CASSLQPNQPQHF. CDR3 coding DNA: TGTGCCAGCAGCCTACAGCCGAATCAGCCCCAGCATTTT. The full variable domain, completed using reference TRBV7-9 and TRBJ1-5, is DTGVSQNPRHKITKRGQNVTFRCDPISEHNRLYWYRQTLGQGPEFLTYFQNEAQLEKSRLLSDRFSAERPKGSFSTLEIQRTEQGDSAMYLCASSLQPNQPQHFGDGTRLSIL.

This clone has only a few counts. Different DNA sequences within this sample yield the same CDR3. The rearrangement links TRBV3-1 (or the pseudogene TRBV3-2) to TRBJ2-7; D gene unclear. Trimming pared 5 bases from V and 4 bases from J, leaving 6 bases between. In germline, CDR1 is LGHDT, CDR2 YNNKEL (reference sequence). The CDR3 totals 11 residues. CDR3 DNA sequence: TGTGCCAGCAGCTTACATTACGAGCAGTACTTC. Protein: CASSLHYEQYF.

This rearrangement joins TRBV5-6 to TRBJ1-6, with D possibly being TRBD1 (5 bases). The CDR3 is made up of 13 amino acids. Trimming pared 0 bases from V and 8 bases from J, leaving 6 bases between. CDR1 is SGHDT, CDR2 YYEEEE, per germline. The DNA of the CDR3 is TGTGCCAGCAGCTTGGGGGGGGATTCACCCCTCCACTTT. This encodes CASSLGGDSPLHF. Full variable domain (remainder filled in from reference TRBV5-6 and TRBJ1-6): DAGVTQSPTHLIKTRGQQVTLRCSPKSGHDTVSWYQQALGQGPQFIFQYYEEEERQRGNFPDRFSGHQFPNYSSELNVNALLLGDSALYLCASSLGGDSPLHFGNGTRLTVT.

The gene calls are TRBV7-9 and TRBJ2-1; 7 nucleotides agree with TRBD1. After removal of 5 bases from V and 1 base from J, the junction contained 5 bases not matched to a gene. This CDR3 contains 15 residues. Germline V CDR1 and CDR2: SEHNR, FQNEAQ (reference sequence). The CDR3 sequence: CASSTDRRSYNEQFF. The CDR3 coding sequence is TGTGCCAGCAGCACGGACAGGCGGTCCTACAATGAGCAGTTCTTC. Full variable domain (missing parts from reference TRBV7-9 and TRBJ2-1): DTGVSQNPRHKITKRGQNVTFRCDPISEHNRLYWYRQTLGQGPEFLTYFQNEAQLEKSRLLSDRFSAERPKGSFSTLEIQRTEQGDSAMYLCASSTDRRSYNEQFFGPGTRLTVL.

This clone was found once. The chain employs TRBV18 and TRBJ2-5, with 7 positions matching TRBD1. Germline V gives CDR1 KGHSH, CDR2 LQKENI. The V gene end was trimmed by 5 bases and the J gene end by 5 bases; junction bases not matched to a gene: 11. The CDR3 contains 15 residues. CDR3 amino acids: CASSANRGSVETQYF. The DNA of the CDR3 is TGTGCCAGCTCAGCAAACAGGGGATCAGTTGAGACCCAGTACTTC.

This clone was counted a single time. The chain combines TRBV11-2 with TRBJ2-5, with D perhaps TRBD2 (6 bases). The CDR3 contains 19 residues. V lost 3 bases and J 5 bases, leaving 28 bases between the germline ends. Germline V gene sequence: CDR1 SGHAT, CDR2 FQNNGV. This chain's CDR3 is CASSFRPGGVTVLSETQYF. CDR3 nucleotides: TGTGCCAGCAGCTTCCGGCCGGGCGGGGTAACGGTATTGTCGGAGACCCAGTACTTC.

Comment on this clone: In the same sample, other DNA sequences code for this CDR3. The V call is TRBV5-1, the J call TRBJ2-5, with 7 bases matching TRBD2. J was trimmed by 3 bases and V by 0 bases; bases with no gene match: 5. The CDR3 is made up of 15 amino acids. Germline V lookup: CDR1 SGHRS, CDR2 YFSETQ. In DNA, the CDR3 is TGCGCCAGCAGCTTGGAGGGACGGGGGGAAGAGACCCAGTACTTC. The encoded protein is CASSLEGRGEETQYF.

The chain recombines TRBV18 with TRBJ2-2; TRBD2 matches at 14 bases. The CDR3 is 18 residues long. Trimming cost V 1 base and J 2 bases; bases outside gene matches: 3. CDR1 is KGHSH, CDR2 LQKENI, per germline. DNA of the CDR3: TGTGCCAGCTCACCACTAGGGACTAGCGGGAGCAACACCGGGGAGCTGTTTTTT. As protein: CASSPLGTSGSNTGELFF.

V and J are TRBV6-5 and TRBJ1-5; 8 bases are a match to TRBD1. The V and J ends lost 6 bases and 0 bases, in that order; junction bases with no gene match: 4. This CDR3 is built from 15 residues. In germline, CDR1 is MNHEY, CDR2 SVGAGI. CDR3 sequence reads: CASRLTGDSNQPQHF. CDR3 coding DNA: TGTGCCAGCAGGCTGACAGGGGATAGCAATCAGCCCCAGCATTTT.

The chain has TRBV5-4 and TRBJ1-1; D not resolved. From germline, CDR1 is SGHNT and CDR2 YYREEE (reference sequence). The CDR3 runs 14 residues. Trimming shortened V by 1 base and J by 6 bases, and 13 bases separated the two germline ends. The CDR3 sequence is CASSLMAPNAEAFF. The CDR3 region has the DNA TGTGCCAGCAGCTTGATGGCCCCCAATGCTGAAGCTTTCTTT.

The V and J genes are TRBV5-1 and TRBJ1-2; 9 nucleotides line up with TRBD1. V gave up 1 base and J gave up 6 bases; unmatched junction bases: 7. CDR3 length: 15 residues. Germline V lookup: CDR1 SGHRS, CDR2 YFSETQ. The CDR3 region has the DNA TGCGCCAGCAGCTTGTTCTCGGGACAGGGTAATGGCTACACCTTC. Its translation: CASSLFSGQGNGYTF.

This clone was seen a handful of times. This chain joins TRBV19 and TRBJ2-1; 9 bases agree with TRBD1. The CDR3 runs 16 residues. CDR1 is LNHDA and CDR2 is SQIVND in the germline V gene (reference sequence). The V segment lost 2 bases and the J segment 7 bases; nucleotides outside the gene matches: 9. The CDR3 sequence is CASSIKAGTGRNEQFF. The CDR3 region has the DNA TGTGCCAGTAGTATAAAGGCCGGGACAGGGAGGAATGAGCAGTTCTTC.